This entry lists 2 T cell receptor beta chains sequenced from one sample in a study of cytotoxic CD8 clonotypes in ibrutinib-treated CLL. This table comes from immunoSEQ multiplex PCR, and its TCRdb copy is limited to in-frame clones, with some not included. This sample has about 63,000 clones, with 71% found just once. Sequencing was performed on PBMCs, taken after 12 months of ibrutinib treatment. The origin of the receptors is a human donor with chronic lymphocytic leukemia.

The chain carries TRBV6-6 and TRBJ2-7, with D unresolved. Germline lookup yields CDR1 MNHNY and CDR2 SVGAGI (reference sequence). The CDR3 consists of 13 residues. V lost 0 bases, J lost 4 bases, and 7 bases lay in between. CDR3 in amino acids: CASSYSSQYEQYF. CDR3 in DNA: TGTGCCAGCAGTTACTCGAGCCAATACGAGCAGTACTTC.

The chain is built from TRBV28 and TRBJ2-1; 8 nucleotides match TRBD1. This CDR3 is built from 15 residues. CDR1 and CDR2 (germline): MDHEN, SYDVKM. V lost 10 bases to trimming and J lost 7 bases; unmatched junction nucleotides: 15. The CDR3 here is CATASVRTGWNEQFF. Written as DNA, the CDR3 is TGTGCCACCGCCTCGGTGAGGACAGGGTGGAATGAGCAGTTCTTC.